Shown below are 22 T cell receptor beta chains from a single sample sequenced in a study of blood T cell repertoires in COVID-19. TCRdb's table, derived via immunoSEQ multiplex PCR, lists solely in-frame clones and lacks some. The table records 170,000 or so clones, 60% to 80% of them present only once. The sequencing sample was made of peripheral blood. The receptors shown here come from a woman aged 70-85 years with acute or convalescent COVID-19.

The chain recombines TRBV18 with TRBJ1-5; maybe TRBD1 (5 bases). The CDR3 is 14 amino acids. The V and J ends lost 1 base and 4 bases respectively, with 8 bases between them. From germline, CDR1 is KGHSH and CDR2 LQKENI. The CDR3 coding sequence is TGTGCCAGCTCACCACGGGGCGGAAATCAGCCCCAGCATTTT. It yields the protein CASSPRGGNQPQHF.

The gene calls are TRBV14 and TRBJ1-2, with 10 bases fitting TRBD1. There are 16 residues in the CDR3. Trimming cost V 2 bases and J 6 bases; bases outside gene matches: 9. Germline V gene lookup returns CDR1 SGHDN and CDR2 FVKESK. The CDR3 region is CASSQPRQGARDGYTF. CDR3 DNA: TGTGCCAGCAGCCAACCTAGACAGGGGGCGCGTGATGGCTACACCTTC.

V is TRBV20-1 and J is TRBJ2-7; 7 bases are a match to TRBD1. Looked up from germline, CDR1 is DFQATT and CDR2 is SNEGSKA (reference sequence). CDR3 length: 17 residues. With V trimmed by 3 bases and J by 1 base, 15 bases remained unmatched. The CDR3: CSASPIPTGPVSYEQYF. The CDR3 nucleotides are TGCAGTGCTAGTCCGATACCGACAGGGCCGGTTTCCTACGAGCAGTACTTC.

The CDR3 nucleotides are TGCAGTGCTAGTCCCCACGGCGGCTACGAGCAGTACTTC. As protein: CSASPHGGYEQYF. This chain links TRBV20-1 with TRBJ2-7; the D is unclear. CDR1 is DFQATT, CDR2 SNEGSKA, per germline (reference sequence). Trimming shortened V by 3 bases and J by 3 bases, and 12 bases separated the two germline ends. The CDR3 spans 13 residues.

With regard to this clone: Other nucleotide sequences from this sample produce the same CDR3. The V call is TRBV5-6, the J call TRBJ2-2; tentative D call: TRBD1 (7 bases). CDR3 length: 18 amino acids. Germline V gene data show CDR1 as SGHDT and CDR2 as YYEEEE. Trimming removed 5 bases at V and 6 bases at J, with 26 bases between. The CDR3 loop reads CASSFPGDRDFWAGELFF. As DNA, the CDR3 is TGTGCCAGCAGTTTCCCTGGAGACAGGGACTTTTGGGCCGGGGAGCTGTTTTTT.

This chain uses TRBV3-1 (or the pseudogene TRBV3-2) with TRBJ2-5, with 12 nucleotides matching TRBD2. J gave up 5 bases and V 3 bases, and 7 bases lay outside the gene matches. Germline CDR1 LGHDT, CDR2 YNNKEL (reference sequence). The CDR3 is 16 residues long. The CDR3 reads CASSQTSGSFWETQYF. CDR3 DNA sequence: TGTGCCAGCAGCCAGACTAGCGGGAGCTTTTGGGAGACCCAGTACTTC.

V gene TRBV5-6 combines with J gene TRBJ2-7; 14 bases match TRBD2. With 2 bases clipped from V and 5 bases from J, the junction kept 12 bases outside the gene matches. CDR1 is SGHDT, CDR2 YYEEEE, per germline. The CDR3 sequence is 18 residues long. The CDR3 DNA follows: TGTGCCAGCAGCTTCCCCGGGACTAGCGGGAGTTTTGGCGACGAGCAGTACTTC. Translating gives CASSFPGTSGSFGDEQYF.

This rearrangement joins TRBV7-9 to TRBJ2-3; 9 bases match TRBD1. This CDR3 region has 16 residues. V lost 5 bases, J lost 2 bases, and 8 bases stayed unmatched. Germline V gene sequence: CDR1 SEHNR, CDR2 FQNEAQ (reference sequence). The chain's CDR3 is CASSPTGGLVTDTQYF. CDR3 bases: TGTGCCAGCAGCCCAACAGGGGGCTTGGTCACAGATACGCAGTATTTT.

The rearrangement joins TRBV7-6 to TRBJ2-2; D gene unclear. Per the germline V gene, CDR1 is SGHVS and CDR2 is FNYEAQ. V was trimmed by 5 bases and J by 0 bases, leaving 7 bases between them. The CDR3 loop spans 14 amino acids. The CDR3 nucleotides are TGTGCCAGCAGCACAATCGCGAACACCGGGGAGCTGTTTTTT. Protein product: CASSTIANTGELFF. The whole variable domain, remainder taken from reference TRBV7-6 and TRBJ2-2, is GAGVSQSPRYKVTKRGQDVALRCDPISGHVSLYWYRQALGQGPEFLTYFNYEAQQDKSGLPNDRFSAERPEGSISTLTIQRTEQRDSAMYRCASSTIANTGELFFGEGSRLTVL.

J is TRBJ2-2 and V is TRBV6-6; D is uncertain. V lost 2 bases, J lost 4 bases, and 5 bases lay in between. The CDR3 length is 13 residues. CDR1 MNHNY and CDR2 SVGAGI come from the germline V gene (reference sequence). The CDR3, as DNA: TGTGCCAGCAGTTACGTCTTCACCGGGGAGCTGTTTTTT. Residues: CASSYVFTGELFF.

This chain's CDR3 is CASSPGTSPAGELFF. The CDR3 DNA sequence: TGTGCCAGCAGCCCAGGGACTAGTCCGGCCGGGGAGCTGTTTTTT. This chain links TRBV7-7 with TRBJ2-2; TRBD2 aligns across 8 bases. CDR3 length: 15 residues. Trimming took 5 bases from V and 6 from J; bases not matched to a gene: 8. Germline lookup yields CDR1 SSHAT and CDR2 FNYEAQ (reference sequence).

The CDR3 here is CASSQVSGGTGELFF. In DNA form, the CDR3 reads TGTGCCAGCAGCCAAGTTTCGGGGGGCACCGGGGAGCTGTTTTTT. V is TRBV14 and J is TRBJ2-2; TRBD2 matches at 7 bases. The CDR3 is 15 amino acids. Germline lookup yields CDR1 SGHDN and CDR2 FVKESK. The ends lost 1 base at V and 4 bases at J; junction bases unmatched: 3.

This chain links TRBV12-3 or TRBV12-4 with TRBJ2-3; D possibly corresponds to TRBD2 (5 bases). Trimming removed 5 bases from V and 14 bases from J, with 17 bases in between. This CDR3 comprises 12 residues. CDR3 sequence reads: CASSPSNLAWYF. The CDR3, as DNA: TGTGCCAGCAGTCCGTCTAACCTAGCTTGGTATTTT.

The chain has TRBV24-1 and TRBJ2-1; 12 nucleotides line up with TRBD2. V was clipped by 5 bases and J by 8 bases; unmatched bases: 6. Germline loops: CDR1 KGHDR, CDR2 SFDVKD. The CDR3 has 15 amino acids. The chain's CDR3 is CATSARLAGVDEQFF. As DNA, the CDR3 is TGTGCCACCAGTGCCCGACTAGCGGGAGTCGATGAGCAGTTCTTC.

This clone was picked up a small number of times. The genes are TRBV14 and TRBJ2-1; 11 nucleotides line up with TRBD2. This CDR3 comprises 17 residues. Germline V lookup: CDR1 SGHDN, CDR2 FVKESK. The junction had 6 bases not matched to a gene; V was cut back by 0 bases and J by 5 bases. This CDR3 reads CASSQETSGSLNNEQFF. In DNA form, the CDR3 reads TGTGCCAGCAGCCAAGAAACTAGCGGGAGTCTCAACAATGAGCAGTTCTTC.

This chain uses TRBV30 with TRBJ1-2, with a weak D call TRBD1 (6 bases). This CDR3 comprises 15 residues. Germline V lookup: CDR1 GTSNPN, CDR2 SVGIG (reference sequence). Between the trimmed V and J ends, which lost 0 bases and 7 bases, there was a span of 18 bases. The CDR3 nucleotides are TGTGCCTGGAGTGTACGGGGGGCAACCCGTCTTGGCTACACCTTC. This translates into CAWSVRGATRLGYTF.

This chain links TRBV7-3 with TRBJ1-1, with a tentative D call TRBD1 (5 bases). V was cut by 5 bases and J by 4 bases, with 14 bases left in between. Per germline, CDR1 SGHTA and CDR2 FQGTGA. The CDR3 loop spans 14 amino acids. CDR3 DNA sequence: TGTGCCAGCAGCCCCACCCCAGGGCTCACTGAAGCTTTCTTT. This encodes CASSPTPGLTEAFF.

This CDR3 reads CASSLDGDTEAFF. In nucleotides, the CDR3 is TGCGCCAGCAGCTTGGACGGGGACACTGAAGCTTTCTTT. This chain links TRBV5-1 with TRBJ1-1; D is uncertain. Per germline, CDR1 SGHRS and CDR2 YFSETQ. The CDR3 spans 13 residues. The ends were cut back, 0 bases at V and 3 bases at J, with 6 bases in the middle.

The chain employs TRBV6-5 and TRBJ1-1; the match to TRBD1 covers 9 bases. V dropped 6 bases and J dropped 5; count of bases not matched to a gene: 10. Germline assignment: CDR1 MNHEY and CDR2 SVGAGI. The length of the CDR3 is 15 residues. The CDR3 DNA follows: TGTGCCAGCAGCGAGGCCGGGACAGGGCAAACTGAAGCTTTCTTT. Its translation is CASSEAGTGQTEAFF.

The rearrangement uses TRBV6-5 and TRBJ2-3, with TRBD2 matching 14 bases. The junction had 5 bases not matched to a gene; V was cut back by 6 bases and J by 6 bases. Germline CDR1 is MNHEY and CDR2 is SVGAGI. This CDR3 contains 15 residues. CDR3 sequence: CASRGTSGSFDTQYF. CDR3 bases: TGTGCCAGCAGGGGGACTAGCGGGAGTTTCGATACGCAGTATTTT.

The CDR3 nucleotides read TGTGCCAGCAGCCGCCTAGGGGGCAGCGGCAATCAGCCCCAGCATTTT. Translation gives CASSRLGGSGNQPQHF. The J gene is TRBJ1-5, the V gene TRBV28; 7 nucleotides match TRBD1. The CDR3 contains 16 residues. Germline CDR1 MDHEN, CDR2 SYDVKM. V lost 6 bases to trimming and J lost 2 bases; unmatched junction nucleotides: 10. Full variable domain (missing parts from reference TRBV28 and TRBJ1-5): DVKVTQSSRYLVKRTGEKVFLECVQDMDHENMFWYRQDPGLGLRLIYFSYDVKMKEKGDIPEGYSVSREKKERFSLILESASTNQTSMYLCASSRLGGSGNQPQHFGDGTRLSIL.

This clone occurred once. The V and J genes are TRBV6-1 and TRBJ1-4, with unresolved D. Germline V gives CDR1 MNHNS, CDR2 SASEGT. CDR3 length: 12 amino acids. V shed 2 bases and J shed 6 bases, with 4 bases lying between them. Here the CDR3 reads CASSEIDEKLFF. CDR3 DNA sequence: TGTGCCAGCAGTGAAATAGATGAAAAACTGTTTTTT.